A single sample is the source of the 19 T cell receptor beta chains below, sequenced in a study of Tregs in tolerant kidney transplant recipients. TCRdb keeps only in-frame clones here, not all; method: immunoSEQ multiplex PCR. Counted here are about 55,000 clones, about nine tenths occurring once; the ten biggest clones make up 13% to 15%. Recipients received nonmyeloablative bone marrow transplants from related graft donors, with transient mixed chimerism. The sample was CD8+ T cells from blood (PBMCs), taken 24 months after the transplant. The origin of the receptors is a human patient who received a combined kidney and bone marrow transplant. Some T cells may possibly be graft donor cells.

The table lists this clone with a count of one. The rearrangement joins TRBV28 to TRBJ2-1; 14 bases fit TRBD2. Germline CDR1 reads MDHEN; CDR2 reads SYDVKM. V shed 5 bases, J shed 9 bases, and the junction held 9 bases outside the gene matches. The CDR3 length is 16 residues. Here the CDR3 DNA reads TGTGCCAGCAGTGGCTCGACTAGCGGGGGGGCGCTTGAGCAGTTCTTC. As protein: CASSGSTSGGALEQFF.

This chain links TRBV9 with TRBJ2-2; D gene ambiguous. This CDR3 contains 12 residues. V was clipped by 3 bases and J by 6 bases, with 6 bases between them. The germline V gene has CDR1 SGDLS and CDR2 YYNGEE. Written as DNA, the CDR3 is TGTGCCAGCAGCGCGGTACCCGGGGAGCTGTTTTTT. It encodes CASSAVPGELFF.

The chain links TRBV5-3 to TRBJ2-4, with a tentative D call TRBD1 (5 bases). TRBV5-3 is reported as an ORF; its role is uncertain. Trimming removed 0 bases from V and 0 bases from J, with 10 bases in between. The CDR3 runs to 16 residues. The CDR3 nucleotides are TGTGCCAGAAGCTTGGCAGGGAACGTAGCCAAAAACATTCAGTACTTC. Translated, it gives CARSLAGNVAKNIQYF.

This clone was counted a single time. The gene calls are TRBV4-3 and TRBJ2-5; 10 bases line up with TRBD2. The J segment lost 3 bases and the V segment lost 0 bases, leaving 13 bases of the junction unmatched. Germline CDR1 reads LGHNA; CDR2 reads YSLEER. The CDR3 totals 19 residues. The CDR3 is CASSQDRVGTSGKKETQYF. The CDR3 DNA sequence: TGCGCCAGCAGCCAAGATCGGGTGGGTACTAGCGGGAAGAAAGAGACCCAGTACTTC.

The chain combines TRBV7-8 with TRBJ2-7, with D unresolved. Between the trimmed V and J ends, which lost 5 bases and 6 bases, there was a span of 11 bases. CDR1 is SGHVS, CDR2 FQNEAQ, per germline. The CDR3 runs to 12 residues. The CDR3 nucleotides are TGTGCCAGCAGCAAACGGGTTCGCGAGCAGTACTTC. It encodes CASSKRVREQYF.

The CDR3 DNA reads as TGTGCCAGCAGCTTAGAGTTGGGGGCGTGGTATGAGCAGTTCTTC. As protein: CASSLELGAWYEQFF. The chain combines TRBV7-9 with TRBJ2-1, with D perhaps TRBD1 (6 bases). Germline V CDR1 and CDR2: SEHNR, FQNEAQ (reference sequence). V was pared by 1 base and J by 8 bases, with 15 bases between. The CDR3 consists of 15 residues.

This chain connects TRBV7-7 to TRBJ2-2; D not resolved. V shed 5 bases and J shed 5 bases, with 9 bases lying between them. Germline V CDR1 and CDR2: SSHAT, FNYEAQ (reference sequence). The CDR3 has 13 residues. CDR3 in amino acids: CASSRVLTGELFF. Here the CDR3 DNA reads TGTGCCAGCAGCCGGGTCTTAACCGGGGAGCTGTTTTTT. The variable domain in full, completed from reference TRBV7-7 and TRBJ2-2, reads GAGVSQSPRYKVTKRGQDVTLRCDPISSHATLYWYQQALGQGPEFLTYFNYEAQPDKSGLPSDRFSAERPEGSISTLTIQRTEQRDSAMYRCASSRVLTGELFFGEGSRLTVL.

The chain employs TRBV19 and TRBJ2-7; D is ambiguous. With 3 bases removed from V and 0 bases from J, the gap between germline ends came to 9 bases. The V gene's germline CDR1 is LNHDA and CDR2 SQIVND (reference sequence). CDR3 size: 14 residues. The CDR3 loop reads CASSMGSSSYEQYF. CDR3 bases: TGTGCCAGTAGTATGGGCTCCAGCTCCTACGAGCAGTACTTC.

V and J are TRBV7-3 and TRBJ2-1; D perhaps matches TRBD1 (6 bases). This CDR3 comprises 13 residues. The germline V gene encodes CDR1 SGHTA and CDR2 FQGTGA. Trimming took 2 bases from V and 8 from J, leaving 10 bases between them. The CDR3 reads CASSLQGSDEQFF. The CDR3, as DNA: TGTGCCAGCAGCTTACAGGGGTCTGATGAGCAGTTCTTC.

The chain has TRBV14 and TRBJ1-1; D perhaps matches TRBD1 (5 bases). Trimming stripped 1 base from V and 1 base from J, with 13 bases between. In germline, CDR1 is SGHDN, CDR2 FVKESK. CDR3 length: 16 residues. CDR3 protein: CASSQVDQGWNTEAFF. Here the CDR3 DNA reads TGTGCCAGCAGCCAAGTGGACCAGGGTTGGAACACTGAAGCTTTCTTT.

The rearrangement uses TRBV7-9 and TRBJ2-6; D unclear. V lost 3 bases and J lost 2, with 5 bases in between. Germline V gene data show CDR1 as SEHNR and CDR2 as FQNEAQ (reference sequence). CDR3 length: 14 residues. The CDR3 loop reads CASSFDTGANVLTF. The DNA of the CDR3 is TGTGCCAGCAGCTTTGACACTGGGGCCAACGTCCTGACTTTC.

This clone was picked up a small number of times. The rearrangement joins TRBV2 to TRBJ2-7; 9 bases are shared with TRBD1. CDR1 is SNHLY, CDR2 FYNNEI, per germline. After removal of 6 bases from V and 4 bases from J, the junction contained 10 bases not matched to a gene. This CDR3 contains 15 residues. The chain's CDR3 is CASSLSGTGFYEQYF. DNA for the CDR3: TGTGCCAGCAGCCTCAGTGGGACAGGGTTTTACGAGCAGTACTTC.

V gene TRBV5-6 combines with J gene TRBJ1-2; a weak D match, TRBD1 (5 bases). The CDR3 covers 14 residues. The germline CDR1 and CDR2 sequences are SGHDT and YYEEEE. Deletions cut 5 bases from V and 2 bases from J, with 13 bases between. The CDR3 reads CASSGLGPNYGYTF. In DNA form, the CDR3 reads TGTGCCAGCAGTGGCTTGGGGCCAAACTATGGCTACACCTTC.

The chain uses TRBV19 and TRBJ1-4; D gene ambiguous. Between the trimmed V and J ends, which lost 3 bases and 6 bases, there was a span of 14 bases. Germline V gene data show CDR1 as LNHDA and CDR2 as SQIVND (reference sequence). This CDR3 has 15 residues. The CDR3 is CASSMETRFYEKLFF. CDR3 nucleotide sequence: TGTGCCAGTAGTATGGAAACGAGGTTTTATGAAAAACTGTTTTTT.

This rearrangement joins TRBV4-1 to TRBJ2-3; 13 positions match TRBD2. CDR3 length: 19 amino acids. CDR1 and CDR2 from the germline V gene are MGHRA and YSYEKL. Here the CDR3 DNA reads TGCGCGACCCAGGGCGGTGGGACTAGCGGGGCTACTAGCACAGATACGCAGTATTTT. Its translation: CATQGGGTSGATSTDTQYF.

The chain combines TRBV20-1 with TRBJ2-7; D is unclear. The length of the CDR3 is 11 residues. V lost 0 bases and J lost 6, with 6 bases in between. Germline values: CDR1 DFQATT, CDR2 SNEGSKA (reference sequence). The CDR3 is CSARDGFEQYF. Here the CDR3 DNA reads TGCAGTGCTAGAGACGGGTTCGAGCAGTACTTC.

The V and J genes are TRBV5-6 and TRBJ2-6; D is possibly TRBD1 (6 bases). The CDR3 has 16 amino acids. Germline V gene data show CDR1 as SGHDT and CDR2 as YYEEEE. Trimming took 5 bases from V and 1 from J, leaving 13 bases between them. The CDR3, as DNA: TGTGCCAGCAGTTGGGGGCTGGTTTCTGGGGCCAACGTCCTGACTTTC. Protein sequence: CASSWGLVSGANVLTF.

The chain combines TRBV19 with TRBJ1-1, with D unresolved. In germline, CDR1 is LNHDA, CDR2 SQIVND (reference sequence). The CDR3 runs to 13 residues. V lost 7 bases and J lost 1, with 10 bases in between. The CDR3 loop is CASTSSGNTEAFF. CDR3 DNA: TGTGCCAGTACCTCCTCGGGGAACACTGAAGCTTTCTTT.

The chain uses TRBV5-6 and TRBJ1-2; 7 positions match TRBD1. The length of the CDR3 is 17 residues. With V trimmed by 1 base and J by 3 bases, 12 bases remained unmatched. The germline gives CDR1 SGHDT, CDR2 YYEEEE. CDR3 nucleotide sequence: TGTGCCAGCAGCTTGCCGCCCGGGACAGAAGAATACTATGGCTACACCTTC. Its protein is CASSLPPGTEEYYGYTF.